This T cell receptor beta chain was profiled in a study of tumor-infiltrating lymphocytes in primary liver carcinoma. Study context: Spanning 30 to 69 years of age, the patients were men and women. Overall study results and limits: Overlap between tumor regions exceeded overlap of tumor with adjacent tissue or blood.

Between 20 and 30 mg of unsorted bulk tissue served as the source from which RNA and DNA were co-extracted. From approximately 490 ng total RNA, TCR beta cDNA was generated with a primer in the constant region. Libraries of TCR beta came from three nested multiplex PCR rounds with slightly modified ARM-PCR. Rounds one and two of PCR, each of around 9 cycles, were primed with TRBV1-TRBV30 forward primers and a C-beta reverse primer. A single record per CDR3 protein comes from TCRdb applying MiXCR to the multiplex PCR reads. Of more than 70,000 distinct CDR3 sequences in the sample, approximately 70% were seen once. For this clonotype: Its target is not known. As the CDR3 is not closed by the conserved phenylalanine or tryptophan, this likely results from a read error.

Germline lookup yields CDR1 SGHAT and CDR2 FQNNGV. The CDR3 totals 14 residues. Source material: liver tumor tissue from sampling region 1. The sample's subset: tumor region T1, superior pole. V and J are TRBV11-2 and TRBJ2-5; unclear D gene. The TCR comes from a man aged 40-49 years with primary liver carcinoma and hepatitis B virus infection. The CDR3 coding sequence is TGTGCTAGCAGAGAGGACGTTTATGGAGTGACCCAGTACCTC. Its translation: CASREDVYGVTQYL.